The 5 T cell receptor beta chains in this list originate from one sample, sequenced in a study of monozygotic twins with inflammatory bowel disease. TCRdb re-called the 5' RACE reads and shows each CDR3 protein once, DNA omitted. This sample's table reports roughly 140,000 distinct CDR3 sequences. Sequencing used blood. Receptor source: a human donor with ulcerative colitis or Crohn's disease, or a healthy co-twin of an affected twin (not recorded which).

This sequence joins TRBV12-3 or TRBV12-4 and TRBJ1-6. The CDR3 runs to 15 residues. The CDR3 region is CASSDWPFENSPLHF.

The chain recombines TRBV20-1 with TRBJ2-7. Germline lookup yields CDR1 DFQATT and CDR2 SNEGSKA (reference sequence). The CDR3 has 13 amino acids. The CDR3 spells CSANQNSWYEQYF.

The V call is TRBV5-1, the J call TRBJ1-6. This CDR3 has 15 amino acids. CDR1 is SGHRS and CDR2 is YFSETQ in the germline V gene. CDR3 in amino acids: CASTMGNYYNSPLHF.

This chain connects TRBV12-3 or TRBV12-4 to TRBJ1-5; TCRdb's D call, TRBD1, is unchecked because there is no DNA. The CDR3 totals 16 residues. CDR3 protein: CASTLNREASNQPQHF.

The V and J genes are TRBV15 and TRBJ2-7; the TCRdb D gene call, TRBD2, has no DNA to confirm it. CDR1 and CDR2 (germline): LNHNV, YYDKDF (reference sequence). This CDR3 is built from 13 residues. CDR3 region: CATSSPLAYEQYF.